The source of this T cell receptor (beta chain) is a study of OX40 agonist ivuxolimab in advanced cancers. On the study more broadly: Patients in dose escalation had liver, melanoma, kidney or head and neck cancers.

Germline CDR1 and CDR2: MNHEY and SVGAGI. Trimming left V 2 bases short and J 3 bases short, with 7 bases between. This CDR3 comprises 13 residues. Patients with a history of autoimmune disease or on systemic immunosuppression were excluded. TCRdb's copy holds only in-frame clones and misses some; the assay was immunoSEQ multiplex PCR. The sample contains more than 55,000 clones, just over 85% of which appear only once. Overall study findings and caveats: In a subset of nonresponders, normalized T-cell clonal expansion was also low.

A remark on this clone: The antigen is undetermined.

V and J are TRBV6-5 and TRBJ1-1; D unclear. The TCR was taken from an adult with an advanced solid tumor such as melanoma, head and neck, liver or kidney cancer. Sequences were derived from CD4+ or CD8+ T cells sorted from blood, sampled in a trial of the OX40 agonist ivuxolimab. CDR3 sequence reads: CASSYGRDTEAFF. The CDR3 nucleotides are TGTGCCAGCAGTTACGGGCGGGACACTGAAGCTTTCTTT.